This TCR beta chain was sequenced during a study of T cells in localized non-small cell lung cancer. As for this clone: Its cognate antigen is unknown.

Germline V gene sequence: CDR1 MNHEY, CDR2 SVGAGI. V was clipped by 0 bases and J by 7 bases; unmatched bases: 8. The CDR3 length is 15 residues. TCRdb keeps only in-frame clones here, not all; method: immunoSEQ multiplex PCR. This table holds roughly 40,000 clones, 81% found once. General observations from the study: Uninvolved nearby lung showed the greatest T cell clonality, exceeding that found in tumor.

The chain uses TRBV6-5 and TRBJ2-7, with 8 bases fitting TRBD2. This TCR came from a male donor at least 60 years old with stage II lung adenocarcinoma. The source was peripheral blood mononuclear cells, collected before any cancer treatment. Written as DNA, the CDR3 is TGTGCCAGCAGTTACTCCTCGGGGGGGGCGAGGGAGCAGTACTTC. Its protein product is CASSYSSGGAREQYF.